A single sample gave rise to the 8 T cell receptor beta chains below, sequenced in a study of blood T cells in healthy people across ages. A second roughly 7 to 11 cycle PCR used barcoded and J-beta primers. A single record per CDR3 protein comes from TCRdb applying MiXCR to the 5' RACE reads. The sample has over 450,000 distinct CDR3 sequences; 24% are singletons. This same sample was also taken into another study, of T cells of mothers and their children.

Input material: blood. Receptors were obtained from a boy younger than 18 in good health.

The rearrangement joins TRBV27 to TRBJ2-1; D ambiguous. This CDR3 has 16 residues. Germline-derived CDR1 and CDR2 are MNHEY and SMNVEV (reference sequence). V was clipped by 4 bases and J by 3 bases, with 16 bases between them. The CDR3 DNA follows: TGTGCCAGCAGTTCAAGGAGCTCGCAGCGCTACAATGAGCAGTTCTTC. It is translated as CASSSRSSQRYNEQFF.

This sequence joins TRBV19 and TRBJ2-2; D remains unclear. This CDR3 region has 13 residues. Trimming removed 10 bases from V and 0 bases from J, with 9 bases in between. Germline CDR1 is LNHDA and CDR2 is SQIVND (reference sequence). CDR3 loop: CATTNANTGELFF. The DNA for the CDR3 is TGTGCCACTACAAACGCGAACACCGGGGAGCTGTTTTTT.

This clonotype appeared a few times. V and J are TRBV21-1 and TRBJ2-7; TRBD2, the table's D call, was not compared with the DNA. TRBV21-1 is a recognized pseudogene. CDR3 length equals 18 residues. CDR3 bases: TGTGCCAGCAGCAATGACGGTACTACGAGCGGGGTCACCTACGAGCAGTACTTC. This sequence encodes CASSNDGTTSGVTYEQYF.

The V call is TRBV7-2, the J call TRBJ2-2; weak D call: TRBD1 (6 bases). Germline V lookup: CDR1 SGHTA, CDR2 FQGNSA. V dropped 3 bases and J dropped 7 bases, with 15 bases sitting between them. This CDR3 region has 15 residues. This chain's CDR3 is CASSFQGTKRGELFF. The CDR3 DNA is TGTGCCAGCAGCTTTCAGGGGACAAAACGCGGGGAGCTGTTTTTT.

The chain links TRBV18 to TRBJ1-1, with D perhaps matching TRBD1 (5 bases). Between the trimmed V and J ends, which lost 0 bases and 8 bases, there was a span of 13 bases. The germline V gene has CDR1 KGHSH and CDR2 LQKENI. The CDR3 runs 14 residues. CDR3 in DNA: TGTGCCAGCTCACCACCGGGTGGGCGGGGCGAAGCTTTCTTT. Translated: CASSPPGGRGEAFF.

This clonotype was seen a handful of times. This chain joins TRBV9 and TRBJ2-1; TRBD2 matches 9 bases. The DNA end is a closer match to TRBJ2-5, so the J assignment may be wrong. CDR1 is SGDLS, CDR2 YYNGEE, per germline. The CDR3 sequence is 17 residues long. The CDR3 DNA reads TGTGCCAGCAGCGTAGGAACTCGAGCGGGGGGACGGGAGACCCAGTACTTC. Translating it yields CASSVGTRAGGRETQYF.

The V and J genes are TRBV28 and TRBJ2-7; D possibly corresponds to TRBD1 (6 bases). Germline V gene sequence: CDR1 MDHEN, CDR2 SYDVKM. The CDR3 runs 14 residues. Trimming removed 2 bases from V and 2 bases from J, with 10 bases in between. DNA for the CDR3: TGTGCCAGCAGTTTAATGGGGGCCCCCTACGAGCAGTACTTC. The encoded protein is CASSLMGAPYEQYF.

The sample holds a few counts of this clonotype. This chain uses TRBV10-3 with TRBJ1-6; tentatively, D is TRBD1 (6 bases). V dropped 6 bases and J dropped 1 base, with 16 bases sitting between them. CDR3 length equals 17 residues. Germline assignment: CDR1 ENHRY and CDR2 SYGVKD. CDR3 in DNA: TGTGCCATCAGCCGCGGAAGGGGGAGTTCCTATAATTCACCCCTCCACTTT. Translating it yields CAISRGRGSSYNSPLHF.